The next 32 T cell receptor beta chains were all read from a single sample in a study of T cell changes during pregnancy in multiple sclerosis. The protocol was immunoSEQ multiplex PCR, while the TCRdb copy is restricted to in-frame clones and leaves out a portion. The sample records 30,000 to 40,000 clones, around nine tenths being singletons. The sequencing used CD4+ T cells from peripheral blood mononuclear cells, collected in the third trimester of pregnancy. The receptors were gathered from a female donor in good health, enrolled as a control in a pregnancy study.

The CDR3 loop is CASSMGQGRETQYF. The CDR3 coding sequence is TGTGCCAGTAGTATGGGACAGGGGCGAGAGACCCAGTACTTC. The V call is TRBV19, the J call TRBJ2-5; 10 positions match TRBD1. With V trimmed by 3 bases and J by 4 bases, 2 bases remained unmatched. The CDR3 runs to 14 residues. Germline V gene sequence: CDR1 LNHDA, CDR2 SQIVND (reference sequence). The whole variable domain, filled in from reference TRBV19 and TRBJ2-5, reads DGGITQSPKYLFRKEGQNVTLSCEQNLNHDAMYWYRQDPGQGLRLIYYSQIVNDFQKGDIAEGYSVSREKKESFPLTVTSAQKNPTAFYLCASSMGQGRETQYFGPGTRLLVL.

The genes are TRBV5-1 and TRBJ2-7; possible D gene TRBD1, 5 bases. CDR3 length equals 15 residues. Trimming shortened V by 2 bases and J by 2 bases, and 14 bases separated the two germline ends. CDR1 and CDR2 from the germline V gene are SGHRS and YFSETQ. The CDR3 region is CASSLGSLGAYEQYF. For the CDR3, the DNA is TGCGCCAGCAGCTTAGGGTCCCTAGGGGCCTACGAGCAGTACTTC.

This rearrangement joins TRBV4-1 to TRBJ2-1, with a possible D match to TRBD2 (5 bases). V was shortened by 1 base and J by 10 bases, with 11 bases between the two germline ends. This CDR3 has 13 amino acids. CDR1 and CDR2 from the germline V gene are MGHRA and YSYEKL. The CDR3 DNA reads TGCGCCAGCAGCCAAGCAATCGGCGGGGAGCAGTTCTTC. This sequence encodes CASSQAIGGEQFF.

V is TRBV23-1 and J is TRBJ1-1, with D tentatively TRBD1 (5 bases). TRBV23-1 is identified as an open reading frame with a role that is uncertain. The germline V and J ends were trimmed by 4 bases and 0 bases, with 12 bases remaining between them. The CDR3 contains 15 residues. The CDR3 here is CASSPDGGMNTEAFF. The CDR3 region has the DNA TGCGCCAGCAGTCCCGACGGGGGAATGAACACTGAAGCTTTCTTT.

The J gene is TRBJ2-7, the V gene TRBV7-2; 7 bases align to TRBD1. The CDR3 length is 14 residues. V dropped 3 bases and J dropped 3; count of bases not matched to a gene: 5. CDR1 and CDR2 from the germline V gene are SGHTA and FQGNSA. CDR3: CASSFDRVDYEQYF. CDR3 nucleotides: TGTGCCAGCAGCTTCGACAGGGTGGACTACGAGCAGTACTTC.

CDR3 sequence reads: CASSPTQGIDYGYTF. The CDR3 DNA is TGTGCCAGCAGCCCCACTCAGGGAATTGACTATGGCTACACCTTC. This chain connects TRBV7-8 to TRBJ1-2; maybe TRBD1 (5 bases). Germline assignment: CDR1 SGHVS and CDR2 FQNEAQ. Trimming left V 5 bases short and J 3 bases short, with 16 bases between. CDR3 size: 15 residues.

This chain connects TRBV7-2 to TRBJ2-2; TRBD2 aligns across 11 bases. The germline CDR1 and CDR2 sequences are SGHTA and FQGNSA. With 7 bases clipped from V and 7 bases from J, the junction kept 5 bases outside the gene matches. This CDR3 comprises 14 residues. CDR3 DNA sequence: TGTGCCAGCACCCTAACTAGCGGGGGCGGGGAGCTGTTTTTT. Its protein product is CASTLTSGGGELFF.

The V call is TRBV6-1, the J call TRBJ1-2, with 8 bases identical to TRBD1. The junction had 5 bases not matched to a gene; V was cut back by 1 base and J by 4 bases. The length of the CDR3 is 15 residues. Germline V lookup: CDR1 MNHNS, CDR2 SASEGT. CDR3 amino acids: CASSEDSDRGYGYTF. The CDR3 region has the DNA TGTGCCAGCAGTGAAGATAGCGACAGGGGCTATGGCTACACCTTC.

This CDR3 reads CASSYRGRGRNQPQHF. The CDR3 nucleotides are TGTGCCAGCAGTTACCGGGGCAGGGGAAGAAATCAGCCCCAGCATTTT. This chain links TRBV6-7 with TRBJ1-5; the D gene is possibly TRBD1 (6 bases). TRBV6-7 is sorted into the ORF group, with uncertain function. The CDR3 runs 16 residues. Trimming shortened V by 2 bases and J by 4 bases, and 15 bases separated the two germline ends.

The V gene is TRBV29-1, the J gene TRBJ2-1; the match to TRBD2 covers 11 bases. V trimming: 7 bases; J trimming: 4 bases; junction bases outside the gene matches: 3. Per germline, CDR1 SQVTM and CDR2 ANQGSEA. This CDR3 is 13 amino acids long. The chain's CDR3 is CSGTSGRYNEQFF. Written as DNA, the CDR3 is TGCAGCGGGACTAGCGGGCGTTACAATGAGCAGTTCTTC.

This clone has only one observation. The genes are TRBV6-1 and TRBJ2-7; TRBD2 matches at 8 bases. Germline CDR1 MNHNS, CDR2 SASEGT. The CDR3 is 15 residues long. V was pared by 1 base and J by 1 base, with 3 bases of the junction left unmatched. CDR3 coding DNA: TGTGCCAGCAGTGAAGACGGGGGGGCATCCTACGAGCAGTACTTC. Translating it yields CASSEDGGASYEQYF.

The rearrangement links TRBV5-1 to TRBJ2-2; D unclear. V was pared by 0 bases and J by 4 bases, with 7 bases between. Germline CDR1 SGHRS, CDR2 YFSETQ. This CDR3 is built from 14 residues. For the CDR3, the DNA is TGCGCCAGCAGCTTGGCCGGGTTCACCGGGGAGCTGTTTTTT. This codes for CASSLAGFTGELFF.

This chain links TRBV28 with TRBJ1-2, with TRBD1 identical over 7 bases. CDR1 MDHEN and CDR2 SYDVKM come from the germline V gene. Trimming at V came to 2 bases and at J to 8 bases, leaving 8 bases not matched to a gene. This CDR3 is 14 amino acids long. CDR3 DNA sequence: TGTGCCAGCAGTTTAGGGGGACAGCGGCACGGCTACACCTTC. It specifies CASSLGGQRHGYTF.

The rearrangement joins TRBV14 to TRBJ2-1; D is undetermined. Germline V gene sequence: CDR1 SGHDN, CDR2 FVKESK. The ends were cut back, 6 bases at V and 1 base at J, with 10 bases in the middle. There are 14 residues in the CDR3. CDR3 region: CASSQVGSYNEQFF. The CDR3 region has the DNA TGTGCCAGCAGTCAGGTCGGTTCCTACAATGAGCAGTTCTTC.

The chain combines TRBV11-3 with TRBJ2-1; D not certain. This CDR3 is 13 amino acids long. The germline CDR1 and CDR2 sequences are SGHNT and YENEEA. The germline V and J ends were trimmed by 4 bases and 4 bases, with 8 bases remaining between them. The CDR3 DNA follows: TGTGCCAGCAGCTCCAGACTTTACAATGAGCAGTTCTTC. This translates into CASSSRLYNEQFF.

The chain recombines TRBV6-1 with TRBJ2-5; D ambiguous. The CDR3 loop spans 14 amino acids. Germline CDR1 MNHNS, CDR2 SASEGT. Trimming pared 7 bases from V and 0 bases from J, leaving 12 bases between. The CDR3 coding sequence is TGTGCCAGCATCGCCGACTGGTACCAAGAGACCCAGTACTTC. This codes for CASIADWYQETQYF.

In DNA, the CDR3 is TGTGCCAGCAGCCCCCAAGGCGGGAGCACTGAAGCTTTCTTT. This translates into CASSPQGGSTEAFF. The chain uses TRBV5-4 and TRBJ1-1, with unresolved D. CDR3 size: 14 residues. V was shortened by 4 bases and J by 4 bases, with 14 bases between the two germline ends. Germline V CDR1 and CDR2: SGHNT, YYREEE (reference sequence).

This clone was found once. CDR3 amino acids: CASSPNPTGSYEQYF. The CDR3 region has the DNA TGTGCCAGCAGCCCGAATCCGACAGGATCCTACGAGCAGTACTTC. The V gene is TRBV7-8, the J gene TRBJ2-7, with TRBD1 as a possible D gene (6 bases). Germline V gives CDR1 SGHVS, CDR2 FQNEAQ. With 5 bases removed from V and 1 base from J, the gap between germline ends came to 15 bases. This CDR3 is 15 amino acids long.

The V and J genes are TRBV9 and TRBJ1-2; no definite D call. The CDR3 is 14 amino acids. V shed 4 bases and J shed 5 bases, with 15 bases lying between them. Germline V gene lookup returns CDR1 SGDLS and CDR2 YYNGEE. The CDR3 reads CASSSQEPSYGYTF. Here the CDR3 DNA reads TGTGCCAGCAGCTCCCAGGAACCCTCATATGGCTACACCTTC.

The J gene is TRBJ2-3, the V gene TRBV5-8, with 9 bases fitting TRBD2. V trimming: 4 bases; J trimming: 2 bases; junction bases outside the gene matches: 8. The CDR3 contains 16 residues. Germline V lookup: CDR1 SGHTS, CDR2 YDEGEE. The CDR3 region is CASSVGGTSSTDTQYF. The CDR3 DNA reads TGTGCCAGCAGCGTAGGGGGGACTAGCTCCACAGATACGCAGTATTTT.

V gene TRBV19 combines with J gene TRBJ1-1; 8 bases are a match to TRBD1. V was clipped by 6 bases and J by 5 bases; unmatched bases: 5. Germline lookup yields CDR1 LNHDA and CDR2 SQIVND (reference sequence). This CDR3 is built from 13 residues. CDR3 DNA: TGTGCCAGTAGGTTCCGGGACAGGACTGAAGCTTTCTTT. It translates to CASRFRDRTEAFF.

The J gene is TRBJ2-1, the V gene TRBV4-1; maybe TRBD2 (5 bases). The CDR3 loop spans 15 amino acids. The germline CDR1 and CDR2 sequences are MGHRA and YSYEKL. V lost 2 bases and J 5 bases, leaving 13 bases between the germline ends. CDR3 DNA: TGCGCCAGCAGCCAAAGGGTACTAGGTCACAATGAGCAGTTCTTC. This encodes CASSQRVLGHNEQFF.

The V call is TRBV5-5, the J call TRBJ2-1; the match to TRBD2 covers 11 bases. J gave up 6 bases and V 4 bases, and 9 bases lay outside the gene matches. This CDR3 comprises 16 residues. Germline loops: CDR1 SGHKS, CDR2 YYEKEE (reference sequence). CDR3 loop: CASSPGTSGASNEQFF. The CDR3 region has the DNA TGTGCCAGCAGCCCGGGGACTAGCGGAGCCAGCAATGAGCAGTTCTTC.

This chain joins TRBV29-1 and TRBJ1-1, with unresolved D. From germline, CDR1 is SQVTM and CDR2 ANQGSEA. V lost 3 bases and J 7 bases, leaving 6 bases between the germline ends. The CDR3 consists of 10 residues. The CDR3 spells CSVDRREAFF. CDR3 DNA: TGCAGCGTTGACAGGCGTGAAGCTTTCTTT.

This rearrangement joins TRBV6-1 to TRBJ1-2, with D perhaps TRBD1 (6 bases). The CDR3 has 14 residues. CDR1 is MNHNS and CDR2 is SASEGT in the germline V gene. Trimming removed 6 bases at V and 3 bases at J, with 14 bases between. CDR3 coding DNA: TGTGCCAGCAGGACACAGGGCAACGACTATGGCTACACCTTC. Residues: CASRTQGNDYGYTF.

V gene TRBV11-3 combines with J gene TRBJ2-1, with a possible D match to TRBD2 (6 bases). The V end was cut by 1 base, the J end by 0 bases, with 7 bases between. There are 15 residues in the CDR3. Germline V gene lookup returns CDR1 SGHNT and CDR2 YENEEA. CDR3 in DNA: TGTGCCAGCAGCTTAGGGACTACCTCCTACAATGAGCAGTTCTTC. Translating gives CASSLGTTSYNEQFF.

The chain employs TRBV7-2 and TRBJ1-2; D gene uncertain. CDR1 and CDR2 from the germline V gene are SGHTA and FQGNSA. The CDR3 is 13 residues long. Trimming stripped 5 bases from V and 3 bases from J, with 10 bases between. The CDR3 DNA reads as TGTGCCAGCAGCCCCGGCAGGTACTATGGCTACACCTTC. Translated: CASSPGRYYGYTF.

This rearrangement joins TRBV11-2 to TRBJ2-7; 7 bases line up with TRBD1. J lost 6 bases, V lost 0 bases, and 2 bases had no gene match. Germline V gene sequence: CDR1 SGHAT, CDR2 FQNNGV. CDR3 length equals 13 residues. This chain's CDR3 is CASSLESGGEQYF. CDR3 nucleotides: TGTGCCAGCAGCTTAGAATCAGGGGGCGAGCAGTACTTC.

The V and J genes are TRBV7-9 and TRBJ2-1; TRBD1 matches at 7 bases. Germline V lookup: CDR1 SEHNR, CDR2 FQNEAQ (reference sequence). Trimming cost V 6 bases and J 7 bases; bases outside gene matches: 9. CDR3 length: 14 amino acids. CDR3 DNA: TGTGCCAGCAGGGCGGACAGGTCCCGAAATGAGCAGTTCTTC. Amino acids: CASRADRSRNEQFF.

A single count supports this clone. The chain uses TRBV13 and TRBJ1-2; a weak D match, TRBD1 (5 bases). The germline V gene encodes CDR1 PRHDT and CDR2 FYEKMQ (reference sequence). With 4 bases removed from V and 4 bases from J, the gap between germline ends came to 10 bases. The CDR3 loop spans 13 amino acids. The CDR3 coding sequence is TGTGCCAGCAGCTCTTCTGACAGCTATGGCTACACCTTC. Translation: CASSSSDSYGYTF.

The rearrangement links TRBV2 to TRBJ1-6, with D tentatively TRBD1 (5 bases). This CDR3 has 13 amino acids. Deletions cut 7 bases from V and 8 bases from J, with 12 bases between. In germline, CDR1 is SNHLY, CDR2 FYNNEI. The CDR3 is CASMAGEDSPLHF. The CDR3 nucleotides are TGTGCCAGCATGGCGGGGGAGGATTCACCCCTCCACTTT.

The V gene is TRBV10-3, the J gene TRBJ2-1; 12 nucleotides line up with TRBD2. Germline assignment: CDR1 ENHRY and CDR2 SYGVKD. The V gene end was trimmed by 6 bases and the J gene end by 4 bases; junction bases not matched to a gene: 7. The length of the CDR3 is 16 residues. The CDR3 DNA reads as TGTGCCATCAGAGAATTCCTAGCGGGAGGGTACAATGAGCAGTTCTTC. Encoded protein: CAIREFLAGGYNEQFF.